This TCR beta chain comes out of a study of shared clonotypes between healthy human individuals. CDR3 length: 15 amino acids. Germline V gene data show CDR1 as SEHNR and CDR2 as FQNEAQ (reference sequence). With respect to this clone: One end of the junction does not line up with germline, which may come from a read error.

Clones were read by immunoSEQ multiplex PCR, and TCRdb kept only the in-frame ones, dropping some. The profile shows some 2,000,000 clones, 90% to 95% of them singletons. Sequencing used naive CD4+ T cells sorted from blood. Stated subset: CD45RA+ positively selected. The chain joins TRBV7-9 to TRBJ2-7, with a tentative D call TRBD2 (5 bases). The sequence was collected from a man aged 18 to 35 in good health. The CDR3: CASSQESGISYEQYF. In nucleotides, the CDR3 is TGCGCCAGCAGCCAAGAGTCCGGGATCTCCTACGAGCAGTACTTC.